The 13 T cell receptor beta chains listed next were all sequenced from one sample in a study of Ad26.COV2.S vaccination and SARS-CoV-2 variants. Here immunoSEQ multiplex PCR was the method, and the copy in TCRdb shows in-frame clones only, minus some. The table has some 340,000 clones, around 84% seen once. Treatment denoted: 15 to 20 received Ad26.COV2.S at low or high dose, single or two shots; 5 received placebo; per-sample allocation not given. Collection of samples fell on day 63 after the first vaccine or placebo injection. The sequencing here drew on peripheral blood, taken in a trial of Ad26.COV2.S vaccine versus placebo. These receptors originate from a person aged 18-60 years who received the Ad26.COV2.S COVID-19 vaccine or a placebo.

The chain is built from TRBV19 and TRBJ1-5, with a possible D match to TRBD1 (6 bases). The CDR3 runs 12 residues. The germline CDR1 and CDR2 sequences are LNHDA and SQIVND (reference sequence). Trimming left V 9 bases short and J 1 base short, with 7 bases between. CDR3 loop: CASRGSNQPQHF. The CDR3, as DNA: TGTGCCAGCAGGGGAAGCAATCAGCCCCAGCATTTT.

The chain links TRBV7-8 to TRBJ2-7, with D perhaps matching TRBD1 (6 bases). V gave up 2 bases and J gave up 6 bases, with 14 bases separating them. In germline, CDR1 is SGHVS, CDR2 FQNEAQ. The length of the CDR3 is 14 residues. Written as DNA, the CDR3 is TGTGCCAGCAGCTTAACGGACAGTTTTTCCGAGCAGTACTTC. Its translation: CASSLTDSFSEQYF.

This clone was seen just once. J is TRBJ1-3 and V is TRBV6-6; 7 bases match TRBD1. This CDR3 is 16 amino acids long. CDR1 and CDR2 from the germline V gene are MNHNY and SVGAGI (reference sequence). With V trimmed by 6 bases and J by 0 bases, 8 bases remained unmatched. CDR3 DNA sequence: TGTGCCAGCAGAACCGGGACAGCAGTCTCTGGAAACACCATATATTTT. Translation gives CASRTGTAVSGNTIYF.

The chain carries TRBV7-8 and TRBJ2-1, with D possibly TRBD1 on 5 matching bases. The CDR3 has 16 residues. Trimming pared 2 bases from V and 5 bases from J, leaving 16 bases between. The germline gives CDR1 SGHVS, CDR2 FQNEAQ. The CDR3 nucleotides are TGTGCCAGCAGCTTAAACAGGTGGGCCCAGGACAATGAGCAGTTCTTC. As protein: CASSLNRWAQDNEQFF.

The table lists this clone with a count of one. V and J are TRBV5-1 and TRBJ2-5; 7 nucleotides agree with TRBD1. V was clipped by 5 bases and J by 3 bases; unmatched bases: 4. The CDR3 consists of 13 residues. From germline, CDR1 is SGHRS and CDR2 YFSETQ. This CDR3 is CASSSQGEETQYF. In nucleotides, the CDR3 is TGCGCCAGCAGTAGTCAGGGGGAAGAGACCCAGTACTTC. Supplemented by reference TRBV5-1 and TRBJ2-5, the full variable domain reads KAGVTQTPRYLIKTRGQQVTLSCSPISGHRSVSWYQQTPGQGLQFLFEYFSETQRNKGNFPGRFSGRQFSNSRSEMNVSTLELGDSALYLCASSSQGEETQYFGPGTRLLVL.

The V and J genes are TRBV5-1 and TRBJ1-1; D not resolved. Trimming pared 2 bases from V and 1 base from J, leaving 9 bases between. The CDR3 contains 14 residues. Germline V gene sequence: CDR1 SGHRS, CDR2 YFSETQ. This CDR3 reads CASSLTDSNTEAFF. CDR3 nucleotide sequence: TGCGCCAGCAGCTTAACGGACTCGAACACTGAAGCTTTCTTT.

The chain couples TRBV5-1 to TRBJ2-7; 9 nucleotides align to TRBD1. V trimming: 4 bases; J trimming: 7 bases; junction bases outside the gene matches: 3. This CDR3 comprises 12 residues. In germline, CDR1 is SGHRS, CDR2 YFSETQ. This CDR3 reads CASSQDRGEQYF. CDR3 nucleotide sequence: TGCGCCAGCAGCCAGGACAGGGGAGAGCAGTACTTC.

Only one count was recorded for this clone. The CDR3 DNA reads TGCGCCAGCAGCTTGGTAGTGTGGGGAGGCGAGCAGTTCTTC. It translates to CASSLVVWGGEQFF. The rearrangement uses TRBV5-1 and TRBJ2-1; D is possibly TRBD2 (6 bases). Between the trimmed V and J ends, which lost 0 bases and 10 bases, there was a span of 14 bases. The CDR3 spans 14 residues. Per germline, CDR1 SGHRS and CDR2 YFSETQ. Based on the CDR3 plus reference TRBV5-1 and TRBJ2-1, the full variable domain is KAGVTQTPRYLIKTRGQQVTLSCSPISGHRSVSWYQQTPGQGLQFLFEYFSETQRNKGNFPGRFSGRQFSNSRSEMNVSTLELGDSALYLCASSLVVWGGEQFFGPGTRLTVL.

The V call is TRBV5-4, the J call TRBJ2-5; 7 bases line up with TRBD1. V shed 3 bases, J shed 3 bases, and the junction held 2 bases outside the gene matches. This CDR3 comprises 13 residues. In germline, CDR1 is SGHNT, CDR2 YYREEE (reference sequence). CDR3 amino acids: CASSSGGKETQYF. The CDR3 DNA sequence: TGTGCCAGCAGCTCAGGGGGTAAAGAGACCCAGTACTTC.

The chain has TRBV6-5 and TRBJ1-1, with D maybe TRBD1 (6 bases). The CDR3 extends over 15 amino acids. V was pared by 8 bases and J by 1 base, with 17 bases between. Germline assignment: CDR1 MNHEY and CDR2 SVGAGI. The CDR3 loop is CASRPGGSTNTEAFF. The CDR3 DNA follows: TGTGCCAGCCGCCCGGGGGGCTCCACGAACACTGAAGCTTTCTTT.

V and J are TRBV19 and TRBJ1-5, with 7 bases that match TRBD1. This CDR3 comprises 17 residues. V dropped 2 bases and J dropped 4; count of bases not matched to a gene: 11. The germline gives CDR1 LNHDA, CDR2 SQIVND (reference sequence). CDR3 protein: CASSISGTAARNQPQHF. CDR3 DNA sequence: TGTGCCAGTAGTATAAGTGGGACAGCCGCCAGGAATCAGCCCCAGCATTTT.

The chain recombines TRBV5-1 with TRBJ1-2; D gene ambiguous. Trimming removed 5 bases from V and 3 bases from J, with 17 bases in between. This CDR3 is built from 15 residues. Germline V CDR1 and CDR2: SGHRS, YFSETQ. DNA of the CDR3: TGCGCCAGCAGTCTTGACAATCCGATCTACTATGGCTACACCTTC. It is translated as CASSLDNPIYYGYTF.

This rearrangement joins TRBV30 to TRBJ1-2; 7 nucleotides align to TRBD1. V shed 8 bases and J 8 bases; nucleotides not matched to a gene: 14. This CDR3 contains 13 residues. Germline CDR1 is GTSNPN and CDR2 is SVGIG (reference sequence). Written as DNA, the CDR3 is TGTGCCCAAACCACCGGCAGGGGGATAGGCTACACCTTC. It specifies CAQTTGRGIGYTF. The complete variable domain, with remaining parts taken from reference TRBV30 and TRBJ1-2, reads SQTIHQWPATLVQPVGSPLSLECTVEGTSNPNLYWYRQAAGRGLQLLFYSVGIGQISSEVPQNLSASRPQDRQFILSSKKLLLSDSGFYLCAQTTGRGIGYTFGSGTRLTVV.